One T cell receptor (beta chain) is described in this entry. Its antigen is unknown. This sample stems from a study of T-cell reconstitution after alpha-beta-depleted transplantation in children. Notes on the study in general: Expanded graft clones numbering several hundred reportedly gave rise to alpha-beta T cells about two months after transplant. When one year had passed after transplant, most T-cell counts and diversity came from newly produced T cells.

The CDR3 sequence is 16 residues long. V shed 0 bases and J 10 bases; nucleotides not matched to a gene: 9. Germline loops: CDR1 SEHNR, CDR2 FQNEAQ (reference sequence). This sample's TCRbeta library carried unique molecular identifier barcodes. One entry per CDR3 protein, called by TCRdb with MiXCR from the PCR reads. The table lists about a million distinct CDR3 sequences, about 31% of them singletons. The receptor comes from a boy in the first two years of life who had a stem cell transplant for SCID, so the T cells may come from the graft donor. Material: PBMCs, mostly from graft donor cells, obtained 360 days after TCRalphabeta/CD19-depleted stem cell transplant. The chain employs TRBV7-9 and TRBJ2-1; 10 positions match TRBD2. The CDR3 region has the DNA TGTGCCAGCAGCTTAGCGCTAGCGGGGGAAATTTGGGAGCAGTTCTTC. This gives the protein CASSLALAGEIWEQFF.